This entry lists 22 T cell receptor beta chains sequenced from one sample in a study of beta chain features in type 1 diabetes. Investigators reverse transcribed all isolated RNA, so they sequenced expressed TCRB transcripts. Sequencing was performed with immunoSEQ multiplex PCR; in TCRdb, only in-frame clones are kept and a portion is missing. This table holds roughly 330,000 clones, approximately 10% found once. Material: naive CD4+ T cells from blood. These receptors originate from a woman aged 25 to 39 in good health.

The V call is TRBV9, the J call TRBJ2-7, with 13 nucleotides matching TRBD2. From germline, CDR1 is SGDLS and CDR2 YYNGEE. This CDR3 contains 16 residues. The junction had 4 bases not matched to a gene; V was cut back by 0 bases and J by 4 bases. The CDR3 here is CASSVVLAGGPYEQYF. Here the CDR3 DNA reads TGTGCCAGCAGCGTAGTACTAGCGGGAGGGCCGTACGAGCAGTACTTC. Filled out from reference TRBV9 and TRBJ2-7, the complete variable domain reads DSGVTQTPKHLITATGQRVTLRCSPRSGDLSVYWYQQSLDQGLQFLIQYYNGEERAKGNILERFSAQQFPDLHSELNLSSLELGDSALYFCASSVVLAGGPYEQYFGPGTRLTVT.

The chain joins TRBV5-6 to TRBJ2-2; D is unclear. The germline V gene encodes CDR1 SGHDT and CDR2 YYEEEE. This CDR3 region has 15 residues. With 1 base removed from V and 1 base from J, the gap between germline ends came to 8 bases. The CDR3 sequence: CASSLWARNTGELFF. Written as DNA, the CDR3 is TGTGCCAGCAGCTTGTGGGCCAGGAACACCGGGGAGCTGTTTTTT.

This clone was counted between two and nine times. The chain combines TRBV28 with TRBJ2-2; 15 positions agree with TRBD2. The CDR3 covers 18 residues. Germline CDR1 reads MDHEN; CDR2 reads SYDVKM. V shed 10 bases and J 1 base; nucleotides not matched to a gene: 10. CDR3 DNA sequence: TGTGCCACGGCACCGGGACTAGCGGGAGGACTGAACACCGGGGAGCTGTTTTTT. Protein: CATAPGLAGGLNTGELFF. Together with reference TRBV28 and TRBJ2-2, the CDR3 gives the full variable domain: DVKVTQSSRYLVKRTGEKVFLECVQDMDHENMFWYRQDPGLGLRLIYFSYDVKMKEKGDIPEGYSVSREKKERFSLILESASTNQTSMYLCATAPGLAGGLNTGELFFGEGSRLTVL.

The chain recombines TRBV7-8 with TRBJ2-1; 7 nucleotides line up with TRBD2. This CDR3 has 15 amino acids. V dropped 5 bases and J dropped 6; count of bases not matched to a gene: 10. Per the germline V gene, CDR1 is SGHVS and CDR2 is FQNEAQ. The DNA for the CDR3 is TGTGCCAGCAGCCTACCTAGCGGCGGGGGCAATGAGCAGTTCTTC. Encoded protein: CASSLPSGGGNEQFF.

This clone was seen a few times. CDR3 nucleotide sequence: TGCGCCAGCAGCTTGGAACGCGCCCAGACCCAGTACTTC. This encodes CASSLERAQTQYF. J is TRBJ2-5 and V is TRBV5-1, with D hard to call. The CDR3 is made up of 13 amino acids. V was cut by 0 bases and J by 6 bases, with 9 bases left in between. The germline CDR1 and CDR2 sequences are SGHRS and YFSETQ.

This clone has just a few counts. V gene TRBV6-5 combines with J gene TRBJ2-7; tentative D call: TRBD2 (6 bases). This CDR3 has 13 amino acids. CDR1 is MNHEY, CDR2 SVGAGI, per germline. V gave up 5 bases and J gave up 7 bases, with 15 bases separating them. The CDR3 reads CASSPRGHGEQYF. The CDR3 DNA sequence: TGTGCCAGCAGTCCGCGGGGTCACGGGGAGCAGTACTTC.

This CDR3 reads CASSLGGNTEAFF. CDR3 nucleotides: TGCGCCAGCAGCCTAGGGGGGAACACTGAAGCTTTCTTT. V usage is TRBV5-1 and J usage is TRBJ1-1; weak D call: TRBD1 (6 bases). Germline lookup yields CDR1 SGHRS and CDR2 YFSETQ. This CDR3 region has 13 residues. V gave up 4 bases and J gave up 1 base, with 8 bases separating them. Full variable domain (outside the CDR3, taken from reference TRBV5-1 and TRBJ1-1): KAGVTQTPRYLIKTRGQQVTLSCSPISGHRSVSWYQQTPGQGLQFLFEYFSETQRNKGNFPGRFSGRQFSNSRSEMNVSTLELGDSALYLCASSLGGNTEAFFGQGTRLTVV.

This clone was detected a few times. V usage is TRBV6-1 and J usage is TRBJ1-5; 9 nucleotides align to TRBD1. V lost 6 bases, J lost 1 base, and 1 base stayed unmatched. The CDR3 has 14 residues. Germline V lookup: CDR1 MNHNS, CDR2 SASEGT. DNA of the CDR3: TGTGCCAGCAGCGGGACAGGGAGCAATCAGCCCCAGCATTTT. This encodes CASSGTGSNQPQHF.

This clone appeared a few times. The V call is TRBV5-6, the J call TRBJ2-3; TRBD2 matches at 9 bases. V shed 4 bases and J 0 bases; nucleotides not matched to a gene: 3. Germline V gene lookup returns CDR1 SGHDT and CDR2 YYEEEE. The CDR3 totals 15 residues. CDR3 DNA: TGTGCCAGCAGCCCCACTAGCGGGAGCACAGATACGCAGTATTTT. This encodes CASSPTSGSTDTQYF.

This chain connects TRBV7-2 to TRBJ2-7; 9 bases are shared with TRBD1. This CDR3 has 17 amino acids. Trimming removed 3 bases from V and 4 bases from J; junction bases left unmatched: 13. Germline CDR1 reads SGHTA; CDR2 reads FQGNSA. DNA for the CDR3: TGTGCCAGCAGCTTCCCTTCCCGGGGACAGGGAAGGTACGAGCAGTACTTC. This gives the protein CASSFPSRGQGRYEQYF.

The rearrangement uses TRBV4-3 and TRBJ2-5; D might be TRBD1 (6 bases). The germline gives CDR1 LGHNA, CDR2 YSLEER. The CDR3 loop spans 17 amino acids. The germline V and J ends were trimmed by 4 bases and 0 bases, with 18 bases remaining between them. The CDR3 sequence: CASSPNAAGTYQETQYF. In DNA form, the CDR3 reads TGCGCCAGCAGCCCCAATGCGGCAGGGACATACCAAGAGACCCAGTACTTC.

This clone has just a few counts. V usage is TRBV7-6 and J usage is TRBJ2-5; D is ambiguous. Trimming took 4 bases from V and 0 from J, leaving 6 bases between them. Germline V gene lookup returns CDR1 SGHVS and CDR2 FNYEAQ. CDR3 size: 13 residues. This CDR3 reads CASSSRNQETQYF. The CDR3 DNA follows: TGTGCCAGCAGCTCGAGGAACCAAGAGACCCAGTACTTC.

This clone was counted a few times. This chain connects TRBV29-1 to TRBJ2-1; 10 nucleotides agree with TRBD2. Unmatched junction bases numbered 14, after V lost 5 bases and J lost 4 bases. Germline V gene lookup returns CDR1 SQVTM and CDR2 ANQGSEA. This CDR3 is built from 17 residues. The DNA of the CDR3 is TGCAGCGTTACGGGACTAAGGGGACTAGCGATATACAATGAGCAGTTCTTC. It codes for CSVTGLRGLAIYNEQFF.

There are a few counts of this clone. V usage is TRBV7-9 and J usage is TRBJ2-2; no reliable D call. CDR1 and CDR2 from the germline V gene are SEHNR and FQNEAQ (reference sequence). V dropped 5 bases and J dropped 1 base, with 14 bases sitting between them. CDR3 length equals 16 residues. The CDR3 reads CASSRPPRGNTGELFF. Here the CDR3 DNA reads TGTGCCAGCAGCCGACCCCCTCGCGGGAACACCGGGGAGCTGTTTTTT.

The chain carries TRBV7-9 and TRBJ2-3, with 9 bases identical to TRBD2. Trimming at V came to 5 bases and at J to 2 bases, leaving 8 bases not matched to a gene. Germline V gene sequence: CDR1 SEHNR, CDR2 FQNEAQ (reference sequence). CDR3 length equals 16 residues. The CDR3 here is CASSLWASGNTDTQYF. The DNA for the CDR3 is TGTGCCAGCAGCCTTTGGGCTAGCGGGAACACAGATACGCAGTATTTT.

This clone was counted only a few times. The gene calls are TRBV10-3 and TRBJ2-7; 10 positions match TRBD1. The junction had 4 bases not matched to a gene; V was cut back by 7 bases and J by 4 bases. CDR1 and CDR2 from the germline V gene are ENHRY and SYGVKD. The CDR3 loop spans 13 amino acids. The CDR3 is CAINGQGGYEQYF. The DNA for the CDR3 is TGTGCCATCAACGGACAGGGGGGTTACGAGCAGTACTTC.

This clone was detected only a few times. The CDR3 sequence is CASRGDFYEQYF. In DNA, the CDR3 is TGTGCCAGCAGGGGGGACTTCTACGAGCAGTACTTC. V is TRBV7-2 and J is TRBJ2-7; maybe TRBD2 (6 bases). The CDR3 has 12 amino acids. From germline, CDR1 is SGHTA and CDR2 FQGNSA. Trimming removed 6 bases from V and 3 bases from J, with 9 bases in between. Combining the CDR3 with reference TRBV7-2 and TRBJ2-7 gives the whole variable domain GAGVSQSPSNKVTEKGKDVELRCDPISGHTALYWYRQSLGQGLEFLIYFQGNSAPDKSGLPSDRFSAERTGGSVSTLTIQRTQQEDSAVYLCASRGDFYEQYFGPGTRLTVT.

This clone showed up just a few times. The chain carries TRBV5-4 and TRBJ2-1; 14 nucleotides agree with TRBD2. With V trimmed by 0 bases and J by 8 bases, 4 bases remained unmatched. CDR1 and CDR2 from the germline V gene are SGHNT and YYREEE (reference sequence). This CDR3 contains 16 residues. The CDR3 coding sequence is TGTGCCAGCAGCTTGGCGGGACTAGCGGGAGAGGATGAGCAGTTCTTC. Its protein product is CASSLAGLAGEDEQFF. Filled out from reference TRBV5-4 and TRBJ2-1, the complete variable domain reads ETGVTQSPTHLIKTRGQQVTLRCSSQSGHNTVSWYQQALGQGPQFIFQYYREEENGRGNFPPRFSGLQFPNYSSELNVNALELDDSALYLCASSLAGLAGEDEQFFGPGTRLTVL.

V and J are TRBV19 and TRBJ2-1; unclear D gene. The length of the CDR3 is 13 residues. Germline CDR1 reads LNHDA; CDR2 reads SQIVND (reference sequence). V was pared by 4 bases and J by 7 bases, with 11 bases between. The CDR3 coding sequence is TGTGCCAGTAGTAGGGCCCCGGTAAATGAGCAGTTCTTC. This gives the protein CASSRAPVNEQFF.

This clone turned up a few times. The J gene is TRBJ2-7, the V gene TRBV5-1; 13 bases align to TRBD2. CDR3 length equals 17 residues. V lost 4 bases, J lost 4 bases, and 11 bases stayed unmatched. Germline loops: CDR1 SGHRS, CDR2 YFSETQ. The CDR3 bases are TGCGCCAGCAGCCAAACCCGGACTAGCGGGAGTTGGTACGAGCAGTACTTC. Its protein is CASSQTRTSGSWYEQYF.

V usage is TRBV28 and J usage is TRBJ2-1, with 7 positions matching TRBD2. The CDR3 loop spans 13 amino acids. Trimming cost V 6 bases and J 2 bases; bases outside gene matches: 1. The germline CDR1 and CDR2 sequences are MDHEN and SYDVKM. As DNA, the CDR3 is TGTGCCAGCAGAAGCGGGACCTACAATGAGCAGTTCTTC. Protein sequence: CASRSGTYNEQFF.

This clone was observed a few times. The J gene is TRBJ2-5, the V gene TRBV29-1, with a weak D call TRBD1 (6 bases). Trimming pared 4 bases from V and 5 bases from J, leaving 20 bases between. Germline-derived CDR1 and CDR2 are SQVTM and ANQGSEA. The CDR3 contains 15 residues. CDR3 loop: CSVAQGGVTTETQYF. As DNA, the CDR3 is TGCAGCGTTGCACAAGGGGGAGTAACGACGGAGACCCAGTACTTC.